Below are 9 T cell receptor beta chains sequenced from a single sample in a study of cytomegalovirus exposure and HLA in healthy donors. Amplification used 60 Vbeta primers and 13 Jbeta primers. Clones were read by immunoSEQ multiplex PCR, and TCRdb kept only the in-frame ones, dropping some. Here the sample spans 140,000 to 150,000 clones, approximately 84% being singletons. Input material: PBMCs. The receptors stem from a woman aged 55-69 years in good health and CMV-seropositive.

This chain joins TRBV18 and TRBJ2-1, with 12 bases that match TRBD2. The CDR3 covers 16 residues. The trim removed 6 bases at V and 0 bases at J, leaving 3 bases unmatched. The V gene's germline CDR1 is KGHSH and CDR2 LQKENI. The DNA of the CDR3 is TGTGCCAGCTCCCCGACTAGCGGGAGCTCCTACAATGAGCAGTTCTTC. Its translation is CASSPTSGSSYNEQFF.

The J gene is TRBJ1-1, the V gene TRBV6-6; TRBD1 aligns across 7 bases. The length of the CDR3 is 14 residues. Germline CDR1 and CDR2: MNHNY and SVGAGI (reference sequence). Unmatched junction bases numbered 6, after V lost 7 bases and J lost 1 base. CDR3 region: CASKGDRENTEAFF. CDR3 DNA sequence: TGTGCCAGCAAAGGCGACAGGGAGAACACTGAAGCTTTCTTT.

This clone was counted a few times. V and J are TRBV27 and TRBJ2-1; D is perhaps TRBD1 (6 bases). The germline V and J ends were trimmed by 3 bases and 8 bases, with 14 bases remaining between them. Per germline, CDR1 MNHEY and CDR2 SMNVEV (reference sequence). This CDR3 contains 14 residues. CDR3 region: CASSFGQGWHEQFF. DNA for the CDR3: TGTGCCAGCAGTTTTGGGCAGGGGTGGCATGAGCAGTTCTTC.

This chain joins TRBV28 and TRBJ1-2; the D is unclear. V lost 4 bases and J 2 bases, leaving 5 bases between the germline ends. Germline-derived CDR1 and CDR2 are MDHEN and SYDVKM. The CDR3 sequence is 12 residues long. CDR3 protein: CASSWSNYGYTF. The DNA for the CDR3 is TGTGCCAGCAGTTGGAGCAACTATGGCTACACCTTC.

The chain links TRBV7-9 to TRBJ2-6, with D perhaps matching TRBD2 (7 bases). Germline V gene data show CDR1 as SEHNR and CDR2 as FQNEAQ (reference sequence). Between the trimmed V and J ends, which lost 9 bases and 2 bases, there was a span of 11 bases. The CDR3 spans 14 residues. The CDR3 here is CASSGGPGANVLTF. The DNA for the CDR3 is TGTGCCAGTTCCGGGGGGCCTGGGGCCAACGTCCTGACTTTC.

This clone was observed a handful of times. The J gene is TRBJ2-7, the V gene TRBV6-5; D remains unclear. The V end was cut by 6 bases, the J end by 3 bases, with 18 bases between. Germline V CDR1 and CDR2: MNHEY, SVGAGI. This CDR3 has 15 residues. CDR3 loop: CASRPSPLRFYEQYF. In nucleotides, the CDR3 is TGTGCCAGCAGACCCTCGCCGCTCAGGTTCTACGAGCAGTACTTC.

DNA for the CDR3: TGTGCCAGCAGTTTCCGACAGGGGGCGGCCGAGCAGTACTTC. This encodes CASSFRQGAAEQYF. The J gene is TRBJ2-7, the V gene TRBV27; TRBD1 aligns across 10 bases. The CDR3 totals 14 residues. V shed 3 bases, J shed 6 bases, and the junction held 5 bases outside the gene matches. Germline V CDR1 and CDR2: MNHEY, SMNVEV (reference sequence).

This chain joins TRBV7-8 and TRBJ2-7; D is undetermined. The V gene lost 5 bases and the J gene lost 0 bases, with 11 bases spanning the gap. The CDR3 length is 14 residues. Germline lookup yields CDR1 SGHVS and CDR2 FQNEAQ. CDR3 residues: CASSTSVDSYEQYF. In nucleotides, the CDR3 is TGTGCCAGCAGCACAAGCGTCGACTCCTACGAGCAGTACTTC.

This clone is a singleton in its sample. The genes are TRBV7-2 and TRBJ2-1, with TRBD1 matching 10 bases. CDR1 is SGHTA, CDR2 FQGNSA, per germline. After removal of 2 bases from V and 10 bases from J, the junction contained 5 bases not matched to a gene. This CDR3 has 14 amino acids. DNA of the CDR3: TGTGCCAGCAGCTTATTGGGACAGGGGAAGGAGCAGTTCTTC. Residues: CASSLLGQGKEQFF.